The source of this T cell receptor beta chain is a study of beta chain features in type 1 diabetes. Study background: Patients shared similar age, gender and cell yields with healthy donors.

Study results and caveats: Shorter TCRB CDR3s, moderately but significantly so, were found in Type 1 diabetes patients in all four CD4+ subsets. Using cDNA template may skew counts toward highly expressing activated cells.

Reverse transcribing all isolated RNA meant expressed TCRB transcripts were sequenced. Method: immunoSEQ multiplex PCR; TCRdb's copy keeps in-frame clones and lacks some. This table has approximately 270,000 clones, roughly an eighth appearing once. Worth noting for this clone: Its antigen remains unidentified.

This CDR3 spans 14 amino acids. Trimming removed 6 bases at V and 5 bases at J, with 17 bases between. Germline V CDR1 and CDR2: SGDLS, YYNGEE. This clonotype was obtained from a man in his thirties or forties with type 1 diabetes. This sequence joins TRBV9 and TRBJ1-1; TRBD1 might be the D (5 bases). The sequencing sample was made of naive CD4+ T cells from blood. The DNA for the CDR3 is TGTGCCAGCAATCCTTCGGGGGAACGGACTGAAGCTTTCTTT. It specifies CASNPSGERTEAFF.